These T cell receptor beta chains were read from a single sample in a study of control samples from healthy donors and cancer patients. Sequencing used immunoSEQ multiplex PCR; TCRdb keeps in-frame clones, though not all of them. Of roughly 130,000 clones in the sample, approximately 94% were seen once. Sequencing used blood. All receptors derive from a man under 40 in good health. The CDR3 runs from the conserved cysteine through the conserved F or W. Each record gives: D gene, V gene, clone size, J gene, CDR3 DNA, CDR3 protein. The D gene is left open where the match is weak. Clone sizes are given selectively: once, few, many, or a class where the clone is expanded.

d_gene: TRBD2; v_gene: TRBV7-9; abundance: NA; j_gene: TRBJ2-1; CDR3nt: TGTGCCAGCAGCTCCCCAAGCGGGGGAGGCGATGAGCAGTTCTTC; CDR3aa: CASSSPSGGGDEQFF
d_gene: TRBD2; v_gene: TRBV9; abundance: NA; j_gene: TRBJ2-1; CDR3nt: TGTGCCAGCAGCTCGCGGCCGGGACTAGCTGCTGAGCAGTTCTTC; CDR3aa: CASSSRPGLAAEQFF
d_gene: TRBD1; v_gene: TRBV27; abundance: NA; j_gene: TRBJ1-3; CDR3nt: TGTGCCAGCAGTTCGTACAGGGGCTCTGGAAACACCATATATTTT; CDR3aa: CASSSYRGSGNTIYF
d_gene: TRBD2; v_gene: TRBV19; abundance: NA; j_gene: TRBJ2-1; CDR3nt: TGTGCCAGTAGTATTTGGAGCGGGGGGGTAACGTACAATGAGCAGTTCTTC; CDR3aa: CASSIWSGGVTYNEQFF
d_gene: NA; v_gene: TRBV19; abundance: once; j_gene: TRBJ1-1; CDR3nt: TGTGCCAGTAGTACCGTCGAGACCCGGAACACTGAAGCTTTCTTT; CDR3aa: CASSTVETRNTEAFF
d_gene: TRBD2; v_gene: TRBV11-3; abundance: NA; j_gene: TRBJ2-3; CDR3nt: TGTGCCAGCAGCTTATACGGCGGGGGGGCATCAGATACGCAGTATTTT; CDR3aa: CASSLYGGGASDTQYF
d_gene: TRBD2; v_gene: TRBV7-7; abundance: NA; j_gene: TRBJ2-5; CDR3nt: TGTGCTAGCAGCTTAGGACTAGCCTTAGAGACCCAGTACTTC; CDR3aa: CASSLGLALETQYF
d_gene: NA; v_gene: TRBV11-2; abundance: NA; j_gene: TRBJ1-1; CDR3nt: TGTGCCAGCAGCCCTACCGACCGAAACGGGGGGAACACTGAAGCTTTCTTT; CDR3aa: CASSPTDRNGGNTEAFF
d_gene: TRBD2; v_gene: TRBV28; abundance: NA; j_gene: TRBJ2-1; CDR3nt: TGTGCCAGCAGCAAACTAGCGGGGGGGCCATTTAATGAGCAGTTCTTC; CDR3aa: CASSKLAGGPFNEQFF
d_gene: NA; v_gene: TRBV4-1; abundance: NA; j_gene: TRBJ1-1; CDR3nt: TGCGCCAGCAGCCTACCCCCTTTATGGAGGGGCAACACTGAAGCTTTCTTT; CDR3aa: CASSLPPLWRGNTEAFF
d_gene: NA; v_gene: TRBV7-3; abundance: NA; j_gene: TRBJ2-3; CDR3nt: TGTGCCAGCAGCTTAGGGCCCACAGATACGCAGTATTTT; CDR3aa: CASSLGPTDTQYF
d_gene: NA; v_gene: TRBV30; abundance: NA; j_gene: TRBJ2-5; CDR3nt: TGTGCCTGGGATATCCGGGCCTCCCTCAAAGAGACCCAGTACTTC; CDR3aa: CAWDIRASLKETQYF
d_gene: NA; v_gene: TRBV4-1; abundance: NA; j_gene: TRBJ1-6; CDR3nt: TGCGCCAGCAGCCAAGATGTAGGGGTGGGATTATATAATTCACCCCTCCACTTT; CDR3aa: CASSQDVGVGLYNSPLHF
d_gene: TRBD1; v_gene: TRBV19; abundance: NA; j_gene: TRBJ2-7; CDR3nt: TGTGCCAGTTCTGGGACAGGGCTCACCGAGCAGTACTTC; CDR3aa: CASSGTGLTEQYF
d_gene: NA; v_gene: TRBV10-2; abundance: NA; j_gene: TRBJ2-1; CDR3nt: TGCGCCAGCAGTGAGGTTGGTGAGCAGTTCTTC; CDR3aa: CASSEVGEQFF
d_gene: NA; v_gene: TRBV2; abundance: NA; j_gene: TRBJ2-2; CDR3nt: TGTGCCGCTCAGCCTGTGTCCACTTTGAACACCGGGGAGCTGTTTTTT; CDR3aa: CAAQPVSTLNTGELFF
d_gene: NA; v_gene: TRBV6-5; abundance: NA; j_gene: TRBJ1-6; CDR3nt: TGTGCCAGCGTCGATGCACAGGGCCATTCACCCCTCCACTTT; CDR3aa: CASVDAQGHSPLHF